The 10 T cell receptor beta chains given below trace back to one sample, sequenced in a study of T cells after posttransplantation cyclophosphamide. Controls had myeloablative marrow grafts with methotrexate and calcineurin inhibitor, sampled at 1 year. TCRdb keeps only in-frame clones here, not all; method: immunoSEQ multiplex PCR. Of roughly 4,800 clones in the sample, 65% to 85% are singletons; the top ten hold roughly 50%. The material sequenced was PBMCs, taken about 340 days after allogeneic stem cell transplant with calcineurin inhibitor and methotrexate. These receptors came from a female patient in her 50s who received an allogeneic stem cell transplant from an unrelated donor, was CMV-positive, and had acute and chronic GVHD. The graft donor may be the source of some T cells.

Judged by abundance, this clone is medium-sized. The gene calls are TRBV19 and TRBJ1-1, with D perhaps matching TRBD1 (6 bases). The V end was cut by 1 base, the J end by 7 bases, with 10 bases between. The CDR3 has 13 amino acids. The germline V gene encodes CDR1 LNHDA and CDR2 SQIVND (reference sequence). For the CDR3, the DNA is TGTGCCAGTAGTATAGTTCAGGGGAGTGAAGCTTTCTTT. It yields the protein CASSIVQGSEAFF.

J is TRBJ1-1 and V is TRBV7-2; TRBD1 aligns across 8 bases. The CDR3 extends over 14 amino acids. V lost 5 bases to trimming and J lost 5 bases; unmatched junction nucleotides: 7. Germline CDR1 reads SGHTA; CDR2 reads FQGNSA. The CDR3 protein is CASSTDRVVTEAFF. DNA of the CDR3: TGTGCCAGCAGCACGGACAGGGTGGTGACTGAAGCTTTCTTT. Together with reference TRBV7-2 and TRBJ1-1, the CDR3 gives the full variable domain: GAGVSQSPSNKVTEKGKDVELRCDPISGHTALYWYRQSLGQGLEFLIYFQGNSAPDKSGLPSDRFSAERTGGSVSTLTIQRTQQEDSAVYLCASSTDRVVTEAFFGQGTRLTVV.

V gene TRBV5-1 combines with J gene TRBJ2-1; a possible D gene is TRBD1 (6 bases). There are 15 residues in the CDR3. Deletions cut 0 bases from V and 8 bases from J, with 15 bases between. Germline V gene data show CDR1 as SGHRS and CDR2 as YFSETQ. CDR3 loop: CASSLEGVRGDEQFF. DNA of the CDR3: TGCGCCAGCAGCTTGGAGGGGGTCCGAGGGGATGAGCAGTTCTTC.

The chain couples TRBV11-2 to TRBJ1-2; possibly TRBD1 for D (5 bases). The CDR3 sequence is 14 residues long. Between the trimmed V and J ends, which lost 2 bases and 8 bases, there was a span of 15 bases. Germline lookup yields CDR1 SGHAT and CDR2 FQNNGV. This CDR3 is CASSLRRDLGGYTF. The CDR3 DNA follows: TGTGCCAGCAGCTTAAGGCGGGACCTTGGGGGCTACACCTTC. Variable domain in full (rest from reference TRBV11-2 and TRBJ1-2): EAGVAQSPRYKIIEKRQSVAFWCNPISGHATLYWYQQILGQGPKLLIQFQNNGVVDDSQLPKDRFSAERLKGVDSTLKIQPAKLEDSAVYLCASSLRRDLGGYTFGSGTRLTVV.

This clone is termed medium-sized (0.01 to 0.1%). The chain carries TRBV5-6 and TRBJ1-1; a weak D match, TRBD1 (5 bases). This CDR3 comprises 14 residues. Germline V gene data show CDR1 as SGHDT and CDR2 as YYEEEE. V shed 1 base and J shed 0 bases, with 7 bases lying between them. The CDR3: CASSLWGMNTEAFF. In DNA, the CDR3 is TGTGCCAGCAGCTTGTGGGGCATGAACACTGAAGCTTTCTTT.

This clone was counted only a few times. The rearrangement uses TRBV6-5 and TRBJ1-1, with D perhaps TRBD1 (5 bases). Germline V gene lookup returns CDR1 MNHEY and CDR2 SVGAGI. V shed 2 bases and J shed 5 bases, with 9 bases lying between them. The CDR3 extends over 13 amino acids. DNA for the CDR3: TGTGCCAGCAGTTACCAGGGAGGTACTGAAGCTTTCTTT. It specifies CASSYQGGTEAFF.

This clone was counted a few times. The CDR3 DNA reads as TGTGCCATCAGTGAGCCTAACAGGGGACGCTCCACCAACACTGAAGCTTTCTTT. Translated, it gives CAISEPNRGRSTNTEAFF. The chain joins TRBV10-3 to TRBJ1-1, with TRBD1 matching 7 bases. The ends lost 2 bases at V and 2 bases at J; junction bases unmatched: 14. From germline, CDR1 is ENHRY and CDR2 SYGVKD. The CDR3 runs to 18 residues.

This clone has just a few counts. The chain joins TRBV19 to TRBJ2-7; 10 bases are a match to TRBD1. This CDR3 is 15 amino acids long. The V gene's germline CDR1 is LNHDA and CDR2 SQIVND (reference sequence). V was clipped by 3 bases and J by 4 bases; unmatched bases: 6. This CDR3 is CASSIGRTGGYEQYF. The CDR3 DNA follows: TGTGCCAGTAGTATCGGTAGGACAGGGGGATACGAGCAGTACTTC.

V gene TRBV30 combines with J gene TRBJ2-7, with 9 bases identical to TRBD1. The V gene end was trimmed by 4 bases and the J gene end by 3 bases; junction bases not matched to a gene: 7. Germline V gene lookup returns CDR1 GTSNPN and CDR2 SVGIG (reference sequence). This CDR3 has 14 amino acids. CDR3 in amino acids: CAWNQGQGIYEQYF. The DNA of the CDR3 is TGTGCCTGGAACCAGGGACAGGGAATCTACGAGCAGTACTTC.

The rearrangement links TRBV27 to TRBJ2-7; D is perhaps TRBD1 (5 bases). CDR1 and CDR2 (germline): MNHEY, SMNVEV (reference sequence). Trimming left V 6 bases short and J 5 bases short, with 14 bases between. The CDR3 is 13 amino acids. In nucleotides, the CDR3 is TGTGCCAGCAGCTGGGGCACAACAAACGAGCAGTACTTC. As protein: CASSWGTTNEQYF.